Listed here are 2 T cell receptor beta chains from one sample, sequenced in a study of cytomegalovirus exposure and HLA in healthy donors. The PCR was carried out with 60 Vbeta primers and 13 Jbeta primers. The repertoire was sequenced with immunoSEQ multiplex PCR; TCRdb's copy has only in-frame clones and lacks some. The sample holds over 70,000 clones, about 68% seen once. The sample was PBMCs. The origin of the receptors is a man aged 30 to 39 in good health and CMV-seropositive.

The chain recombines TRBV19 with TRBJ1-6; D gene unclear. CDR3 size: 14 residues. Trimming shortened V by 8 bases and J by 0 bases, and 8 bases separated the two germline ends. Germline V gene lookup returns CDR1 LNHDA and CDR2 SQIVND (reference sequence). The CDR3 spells CASSEISYNSPLHF. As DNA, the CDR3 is TGTGCCAGTTCCGAGATCTCCTATAATTCACCCCTCCACTTT.

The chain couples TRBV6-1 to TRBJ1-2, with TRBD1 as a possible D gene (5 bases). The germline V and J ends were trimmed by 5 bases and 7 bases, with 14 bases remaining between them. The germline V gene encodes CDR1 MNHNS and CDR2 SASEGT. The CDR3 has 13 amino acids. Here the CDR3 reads CASSPRDSSGYTF. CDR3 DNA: TGTGCCAGCAGTCCCCGGGACTCAAGTGGCTACACCTTC.